The 16 T cell receptor beta chains reported below all come from one sample, sequenced in a study of T cell changes during pregnancy in multiple sclerosis. Assay used: immunoSEQ multiplex PCR; TCRdb lists only in-frame clones, some missing. The sample contains 100,000 to 150,000 clones, around 93% of which appear only once. The material was peripheral blood, obtained before pregnancy. All receptors come from a female donor with multiple sclerosis, enrolled in a pregnancy study.

The CDR3 DNA sequence: TGTGCCAGCAGTTTGCGGCAGCCCCATCAGCCCCAGCATTTT. Translation gives CASSLRQPHQPQHF. V gene TRBV28 combines with J gene TRBJ1-5, with no clear D. V was clipped by 3 bases and J by 5 bases, with 11 bases between them. Germline V gene lookup returns CDR1 MDHEN and CDR2 SYDVKM. The CDR3 consists of 14 residues.

V usage is TRBV6-1 and J usage is TRBJ2-7; TRBD1 matches 7 bases. V shed 6 bases and J 6 bases; nucleotides not matched to a gene: 2. The CDR3 has 11 residues. Germline lookup yields CDR1 MNHNS and CDR2 SASEGT. The CDR3 region is CASRAGGEQYF. In DNA, the CDR3 is TGTGCCAGCAGGGCAGGGGGCGAGCAGTACTTC.

This clone has just one count. The chain employs TRBV14 and TRBJ2-2; 9 bases are shared with TRBD1. The V and J ends lost 4 bases and 3 bases, in that order; junction bases with no gene match: 6. Germline V gene data show CDR1 as SGHDN and CDR2 as FVKESK. This CDR3 is built from 16 residues. The CDR3: CASSPRDRAYTGELFF. The CDR3 nucleotides read TGTGCCAGCAGCCCCCGGGACAGGGCTTACACCGGGGAGCTGTTTTTT.

This clone was observed a handful of times. The DNA of the CDR3 is TGTGCCAGCAGCCCCCTCACGGGATCGACTGAAGCTTTCTTT. Amino acid sequence: CASSPLTGSTEAFF. The V call is TRBV9, the J call TRBJ1-1, with unresolved D. Trimming stripped 4 bases from V and 5 bases from J, with 15 bases between. The CDR3 is 14 residues long. The germline V gene encodes CDR1 SGDLS and CDR2 YYNGEE.

The chain employs TRBV19 and TRBJ1-5, with D hard to call. V lost 1 base and J 2 bases, leaving 9 bases between the germline ends. Germline CDR1 reads LNHDA; CDR2 reads SQIVND (reference sequence). The CDR3 totals 15 residues. CDR3 sequence (DNA): TGTGCCAGTAGTATAGCTCGGGTTGGCAATCAGCCCCAGCATTTT. Translated, it gives CASSIARVGNQPQHF. Full variable domain (missing parts from reference TRBV19 and TRBJ1-5): DGGITQSPKYLFRKEGQNVTLSCEQNLNHDAMYWYRQDPGQGLRLIYYSQIVNDFQKGDIAEGYSVSREKKESFPLTVTSAQKNPTAFYLCASSIARVGNQPQHFGDGTRLSIL.

The chain couples TRBV7-6 to TRBJ1-1; 7 bases line up with TRBD1. V was clipped by 1 base and J by 4 bases; unmatched bases: 3. This CDR3 is 14 amino acids long. Germline-derived CDR1 and CDR2 are SGHVS and FNYEAQ. CDR3 loop: CASSLGQGSTEAFF. CDR3 coding DNA: TGTGCCAGCAGCTTAGGACAGGGAAGCACTGAAGCTTTCTTT.

This clone appeared a single time. This chain links TRBV5-4 with TRBJ2-3, with 9 bases matching TRBD2. The CDR3 length is 17 residues. V was clipped by 7 bases and J by 0 bases; unmatched bases: 12. Germline loops: CDR1 SGHNT, CDR2 YYREEE (reference sequence). The DNA for the CDR3 is TGTGCCAGCCGCGGAGGTGGACTAGCGAGAAGCACAGATACGCAGTATTTT. Protein product: CASRGGGLARSTDTQYF.

The chain links TRBV27 to TRBJ2-4; TRBD2 might be the D (6 bases). V lost 8 bases, J lost 6 bases, and 17 bases lay in between. CDR3 length: 14 amino acids. From germline, CDR1 is MNHEY and CDR2 SMNVEV (reference sequence). CDR3: CASAPGALGNIQYF. In nucleotides, the CDR3 is TGTGCCAGCGCACCGGGAGCCCTAGGAAACATTCAGTACTTC.

The CDR3 reads CASGGGGQGELFF. CDR3 DNA sequence: TGTGCCAGCGGGGGCGGGGGGCAGGGGGAGCTGTTTTTT. The chain has TRBV7-8 and TRBJ2-2, with TRBD2 identical over 8 bases. This CDR3 has 13 amino acids. The V and J ends lost 8 bases and 8 bases, in that order; junction bases with no gene match: 7. Germline V gives CDR1 SGHVS, CDR2 FQNEAQ.

This clone appeared a few times. The rearrangement uses TRBV7-6 and TRBJ1-1, with 8 bases fitting TRBD1. The CDR3 runs 15 residues. The V segment lost 5 bases and the J segment 0 bases; nucleotides outside the gene matches: 5. The germline V gene encodes CDR1 SGHVS and CDR2 FNYEAQ. CDR3 protein: CASSIRQGLNTEAFF. The CDR3 nucleotides read TGTGCCAGCAGCATCAGACAGGGGCTGAACACTGAAGCTTTCTTT.

The chain employs TRBV5-6 and TRBJ1-2; D unclear. The V gene lost 6 bases and the J gene lost 0 bases, with 12 bases spanning the gap. The V gene's germline CDR1 is SGHDT and CDR2 YYEEEE. The CDR3 has 14 residues. The CDR3 bases are TGTGCCAGCACCGAGGGAAGGGCTAACTATGGCTACACCTTC. Protein product: CASTEGRANYGYTF.

V is TRBV30 and J is TRBJ2-5; D is perhaps TRBD1 (6 bases). The CDR3 extends over 15 amino acids. V was trimmed by 2 bases and J by 1 base, leaving 14 bases between them. Germline CDR1 is GTSNPN and CDR2 is SVGIG (reference sequence). The CDR3 nucleotides read TGTGCCTGGAGTACGCGGACAGCGTTCCAAGAGACCCAGTACTTC. Translation: CAWSTRTAFQETQYF.

This rearrangement joins TRBV2 to TRBJ2-5, with D maybe TRBD1 (6 bases). V lost 7 bases and J 5 bases, leaving 14 bases between the germline ends. CDR3 length: 13 amino acids. Germline CDR1 SNHLY, CDR2 FYNNEI. The CDR3 sequence: CASNQQGWETQYF. The CDR3 bases are TGTGCCAGCAACCAACAGGGTTGGGAGACCCAGTACTTC.

The chain links TRBV7-2 to TRBJ2-7, with 8 bases fitting TRBD1. The CDR3 contains 15 residues. The V gene's germline CDR1 is SGHTA and CDR2 FQGNSA. V was clipped by 5 bases and J by 4 bases; unmatched bases: 10. CDR3 in DNA: TGTGCCAGCAGCAGGGGACAGGTCCCTCAATACGAGCAGTACTTC. Its protein product is CASSRGQVPQYEQYF. Combining the CDR3 with reference TRBV7-2 and TRBJ2-7 gives the whole variable domain GAGVSQSPSNKVTEKGKDVELRCDPISGHTALYWYRQSLGQGLEFLIYFQGNSAPDKSGLPSDRFSAERTGGSVSTLTIQRTQQEDSAVYLCASSRGQVPQYEQYFGPGTRLTVT.

J is TRBJ2-3 and V is TRBV5-4; TRBD2 agrees at 12 bases. There are 17 residues in the CDR3. After removal of 4 bases from V and 2 bases from J, the junction contained 8 bases not matched to a gene. CDR1 SGHNT and CDR2 YYREEE come from the germline V gene (reference sequence). The CDR3 DNA is TGTGCCAGCAGCCACTGGACTAGCGGGGTGAACACAGATACGCAGTATTTT. This gives the protein CASSHWTSGVNTDTQYF.

The V call is TRBV18, the J call TRBJ2-7; TRBD1 aligns across 8 bases. The CDR3 length is 14 residues. V lost 3 bases, J lost 2 bases, and 3 bases stayed unmatched. Per germline, CDR1 KGHSH and CDR2 LQKENI. The DNA of the CDR3 is TGTGCCAGCTCACCGGGGACAGGTGCCTACGAGCAGTACTTC. Its protein is CASSPGTGAYEQYF.